These T cell receptor beta chains were read from a single sample in a study of blood T cell repertoires in COVID-19. Assay: immunoSEQ multiplex PCR; the TCRdb copy retains only in-frame clones and omits some. The sample lists some 200,000 clones, roughly 82% occurring once. Sample: PBMCs or T cells enriched from blood (not recorded which). The source of these receptors is a man aged 35-49 years who had recovered from COVID-19. CDR3s include the opening cysteine and the closing phenylalanine or tryptophan.

j_call | v_call | cdr3_aa
TRBJ1-3 | TRBV30 | CAWSGGGRNTIYF
TRBJ2-5 | TRBV4-1 | CASSQGLQPWQETQYF
TRBJ2-5 | TRBV3-1/TRBV3-2 | CASSAKRETQYF
TRBJ1-1 | TRBV6-5 | CASSYSSVNTEAFF
TRBJ1-5 | TRBV19 | CASRRDRGAPLENQPQHF
TRBJ1-6 | TRBV29-1 | CSVSGQGNSPLHF
TRBJ2-5 | TRBV19 | CASSIRGESQYF
TRBJ1-1 | TRBV6-1 | CASSEVAAGDTEAFF
TRBJ1-6 | TRBV27 | CASSFARASPLHF
TRBJ1-1 | TRBV3-1/TRBV3-2 | CASSPMGRALLGEAFF
TRBJ1-1 | TRBV27 | CASSFSRTGGTEAFF
TRBJ2-1 | TRBV10-1 | CASSESVSGNNEQFF
TRBJ1-4 | TRBV5-1 | CASSLTGSGEKLFF
TRBJ1-1 | TRBV7-8 | CASSWGTGMNTEAFF
TRBJ1-2 | TRBV29-1 | CSSGQGIGYGYTF
TRBJ1-5 | TRBV19 | CASSIEGEGNQPQHF
TRBJ1-5 | TRBV18 | CASSPDSMGRVNQPQHF
TRBJ1-5 | TRBV18 | CASSRAGSNQPQHF
TRBJ1-4 | TRBV2 | CASTNSGEKLFF
TRBJ1-5 | TRBV2 | CASSETGKEQPQHF
TRBJ1-2 | TRBV7-2 | CASSPGIGSTYGYTF
TRBJ2-3 | TRBV9 | CASSVSGGPDTQYF
TRBJ1-2 | TRBV6-5 | CASSFMEGPYGYTF
TRBJ1-4 | TRBV30 | CAWGLSEKLFF
TRBJ1-1 | TRBV19 | CASSIGVLGTEAFF
TRBJ1-1 | TRBV6-5 | CASSTGGGTEAFF
TRBJ2-1 | TRBV19 | CASSISGTTLNEQFF
TRBJ1-5 | TRBV19 | CASSIVRGRNQPQHF
TRBJ2-1 | TRBV4-1 | CASSQERGAGGRNNEQFF
TRBJ1-5 | TRBV9 | CASSPGQGAFQPQHF
TRBJ1-2 | TRBV2 | CARKGTGGRNGYTF
TRBJ2-7 | TRBV29-1 | CSAEAWGGRNEQYF
TRBJ2-1 | TRBV15 | CATSSPVGAEGGPEQFF
TRBJ2-7 | TRBV20-1 | CSAREGPEQYF
TRBJ1-5 | TRBV30 | CAWGTGVVRVQPQHF
TRBJ1-1 | TRBV28 | CASTQMAPTEAFF
TRBJ2-5 | TRBV28 | CASSSPTGGGETQYF
TRBJ2-1 | TRBV9 | CASSVDPMRSDEQFF
TRBJ2-1 | TRBV5-1 | CASSPSSSGRYGEQFF
TRBJ2-1 | TRBV3-1/TRBV3-2 | CASSHRGLAGVGEQFF
TRBJ2-1 | TRBV29-1 | CSVAGGGGSYNEQFF
TRBJ2-5 | TRBV10-1 | CASSESGRGLGETQYF
TRBJ2-5 | TRBV5-5 | CAGGKGPPYQETQYF
TRBJ1-1 | TRBV4-2 | CASSQDRRGRTEAFF
TRBJ2-1 | TRBV12-5 | CASGSAPSGRASSYNEQFF
TRBJ2-2 | TRBV18 | CASSLNLLAGGNSNTGELFF
TRBJ1-2 | TRBV6-6 | CASRPTGSGDYGYTF
TRBJ1-5 | TRBV15 | CATSSDRPGGPNQPQHF
TRBJ2-5 | TRBV19 | CASSHTGEETQYF
TRBJ1-6 | TRBV2 | CASSETPGIYSPLHF
TRBJ1-2 | TRBV4-1 | CASSQGQEFYGYTF
TRBJ1-1 | TRBV28 | CASTLQLNTEAFF
TRBJ1-1 | TRBV4-2 | CASSQGPDTEAFF
TRBJ2-7 | TRBV9 | CASSVGGDSYEQYF
TRBJ1-6 | TRBV6-1 | CASSEVGWDRNSPLHF